Listed here are 19 T cell receptor beta chains from one sample, sequenced in a study of radiotherapy plus CTLA-4 blockade in lung cancer. Libraries were prepared by immunoSEQ multiplex PCR; TCRdb keeps only in-frame clonotypes and omits some of them. The sample shows some 67,000 clones, roughly 76% of them seen only once. Sequenced here: peripheral blood, sampled from a patient treated with radiotherapy plus ipilimumab. These receptors originate from a human donor with non-small cell lung cancer whose response to radiotherapy plus ipilimumab could not be evaluated. Some clones in this sample may be carry-over from other donors' samples.

The chain links TRBV6-5 to TRBJ1-1, with 7 bases matching TRBD1. V gave up 5 bases and J gave up 2 bases; unmatched junction bases: 5. CDR3 length: 14 residues. Germline V CDR1 and CDR2: MNHEY, SVGAGI. Here the CDR3 DNA reads TGTGCCAGCAGTCGACAGGGCCCTAACACTGAAGCTTTCTTT. Translation gives CASSRQGPNTEAFF.

The rearrangement links TRBV13 to TRBJ2-7, with 12 nucleotides matching TRBD1. The CDR3 length is 15 residues. J lost 4 bases, V lost 6 bases, and 7 bases had no gene match. Germline V gene data show CDR1 as PRHDT and CDR2 as FYEKMQ (reference sequence). CDR3 sequence reads: CASSLEGQGAYEQYF. The CDR3 DNA sequence: TGTGCCAGCAGTCTAGAGGGACAGGGGGCTTACGAGCAGTACTTC.

V is TRBV25-1 and J is TRBJ2-5; 8 bases align to TRBD1. Germline V lookup: CDR1 MGHDK, CDR2 SYGVNS. V gave up 2 bases and J gave up 1 base; unmatched junction bases: 3. The CDR3 is 15 amino acids. This chain's CDR3 is CASSEGQGPQETQYF. DNA for the CDR3: TGTGCCAGCAGTGAAGGACAGGGCCCCCAAGAGACCCAGTACTTC.

This clone occurred a few times. V is TRBV28 and J is TRBJ1-5; D gene unclear. This CDR3 has 14 amino acids. Germline V gene lookup returns CDR1 MDHEN and CDR2 SYDVKM. Trimming shortened V by 3 bases and J by 6 bases, and 12 bases separated the two germline ends. The CDR3 coding sequence is TGTGCCAGCAGTTTGCCCGGATCGGGTCAGCCCCAGCATTTT. This sequence encodes CASSLPGSGQPQHF.

The V gene is TRBV7-2, the J gene TRBJ2-3, with 8 bases fitting TRBD1. V was pared by 1 base and J by 5 bases, with 8 bases of the junction left unmatched. CDR1 and CDR2 from the germline V gene are SGHTA and FQGNSA. This CDR3 comprises 16 residues. The CDR3: CASSLVGQGIKDTQYF. The CDR3 DNA follows: TGTGCCAGCAGCTTAGTCGGACAGGGAATTAAAGATACGCAGTATTTT.

CDR3 region: CASSPAQSRGTGELFF. In DNA, the CDR3 is TGTGCCAGCTCACCAGCCCAGTCTCGAGGCACCGGGGAGCTGTTTTTT. The chain carries TRBV18 and TRBJ2-2; no clear D. V lost 2 bases to trimming and J lost 4 bases, with 14 bases between them. The CDR3 is 16 residues long. The germline V gene encodes CDR1 KGHSH and CDR2 LQKENI.

The chain couples TRBV6-1 to TRBJ1-5, with a tentative D call TRBD1 (5 bases). CDR3 length: 15 amino acids. Trimming removed 0 bases from V and 3 bases from J, with 9 bases in between. CDR1 and CDR2 from the germline V gene are MNHNS and SASEGT. CDR3 in DNA: TGTGCCAGCAGTGAAGCTGACAGAGCCAATCAGCCCCAGCATTTT. Translating gives CASSEADRANQPQHF.

V is TRBV2 and J is TRBJ1-1, with TRBD1 matching 7 bases. Germline values: CDR1 SNHLY, CDR2 FYNNEI. This CDR3 is built from 14 residues. Losses at the gene ends were 7 bases for V and 1 base for J; bases not matched to a gene: 6. The CDR3 region is CASIWGQRNTEAFF. The DNA for the CDR3 is TGTGCCAGCATTTGGGGACAGCGGAACACTGAAGCTTTCTTT.

This chain joins TRBV4-2 and TRBJ2-7; D is undetermined. The CDR3 extends over 13 amino acids. Between the trimmed V and J ends, which lost 6 bases and 0 bases, there was a span of 9 bases. CDR1 and CDR2 from the germline V gene are LGHNA and YNFKEQ. CDR3 loop: CASRPTHSYEQYF. CDR3 nucleotide sequence: TGTGCCAGCAGGCCGACACACTCCTACGAGCAGTACTTC.

In this sample, this clone turned up a few times. The junction differs from germline at one of its ends, possibly a read error. V is TRBV5-5 and J is TRBJ1-5; D unresolved. CDR1 is SGHKS, CDR2 YYEKEE, per germline (reference sequence). This CDR3 contains 13 residues. The CDR3 reads CASSQEERLPQHF. In DNA form, the CDR3 reads TGCGCCAGCAGCCAAGAAGAGCGTCTTCCCCAGCATTTT.

The chain employs TRBV28 and TRBJ2-3; 9 nucleotides match TRBD2. CDR3 length: 12 residues. V lost 7 bases to trimming and J lost 4 bases; unmatched junction nucleotides: 0. The germline V gene has CDR1 MDHEN and CDR2 SYDVKM. CDR3 DNA sequence: TGTGCCAGCAAGCGGGGGGCAGATACGCAGTATTTT. It is translated as CASKRGADTQYF.

The chain combines TRBV7-3 with TRBJ2-1; 10 bases line up with TRBD2. Losses at the gene ends were 5 bases for V and 6 bases for J; bases not matched to a gene: 10. Germline values: CDR1 SGHTA, CDR2 FQGTGA. The length of the CDR3 is 16 residues. DNA of the CDR3: TGTGCCAGCAGCATCAATAGCGGGGGGAGGCTCAATGAGCAGTTCTTC. Translation: CASSINSGGRLNEQFF.

The V gene is TRBV18, the J gene TRBJ2-5; 8 nucleotides align to TRBD1. V shed 4 bases and J 0 bases; nucleotides not matched to a gene: 1. From germline, CDR1 is KGHSH and CDR2 LQKENI. CDR3 length equals 14 residues. The CDR3 protein is CASSRTGYQETQYF. In DNA form, the CDR3 reads TGTGCCAGCTCACGGACAGGGTACCAAGAGACCCAGTACTTC.

This chain connects TRBV6-6 to TRBJ2-1, with a tentative D call TRBD2 (6 bases). The CDR3 runs to 14 residues. V lost 2 bases, J lost 4 bases, and 9 bases lay in between. The germline gives CDR1 MNHNY, CDR2 SVGAGI (reference sequence). The CDR3 is CASSYGGSYNEQFF. CDR3 sequence (DNA): TGTGCCAGCAGTTACGGAGGGAGTTACAATGAGCAGTTCTTC.

Points on this clone: At one end, the junction sequence differs from germline, possibly due to a read error. The rearrangement joins TRBV2 to TRBJ2-3; the match to TRBD2 covers 10 bases. Germline CDR1 and CDR2: SNHLY and FYNNEI. The CDR3 runs to 12 residues. Here the CDR3 DNA reads TGTGCCAGCAGTGATTTAACCGGGACTAGCGATTTT. Amino acid sequence: CASSDLTGTSDF. Full variable domain (rest looked up from reference TRBV2 and TRBJ2-3): EPEVTQTPSHQVTQMGQEVILRCVPISNHLYFYWYRQILGQKVEFLVSFYNNEISEKSEIFDDQFSVERPDGSNFTLKIRSTKLEDSAMYFCASSDLTGTSDFGPGTRLTVL.

The chain carries TRBV19 and TRBJ1-2, with 8 bases matching TRBD1. The CDR3 covers 15 residues. J gave up 4 bases and V 3 bases, and 7 bases lay outside the gene matches. The germline V gene has CDR1 LNHDA and CDR2 SQIVND (reference sequence). The chain's CDR3 is CASSIGQGAIYGYTF. CDR3 sequence (DNA): TGTGCCAGTAGTATTGGGCAGGGGGCGATCTATGGCTACACCTTC.

The chain joins TRBV5-6 to TRBJ2-3; TRBD2 agrees at 7 bases. This CDR3 spans 15 amino acids. CDR1 and CDR2 (germline): SGHDT, YYEEEE. After removal of 6 bases from V and 3 bases from J, the junction contained 10 bases not matched to a gene. This CDR3 is CASTSGKRGTDTQYF. CDR3 nucleotides: TGTGCCAGCACCTCCGGGAAGCGGGGTACAGATACGCAGTATTTT.

The chain links TRBV11-3 to TRBJ1-1; 7 positions agree with TRBD1. Germline V gene lookup returns CDR1 SGHNT and CDR2 YENEEA. The V gene end was trimmed by 1 base and the J gene end by 8 bases; junction bases not matched to a gene: 4. The CDR3 is made up of 13 amino acids. CDR3 nucleotides: TGTGCCAGCAGCTTAGGAGGGACAGCCGAAGCTTTCTTT. It yields the protein CASSLGGTAEAFF.

The chain has TRBV4-3 and TRBJ2-7; 9 nucleotides line up with TRBD2. The germline gives CDR1 LGHNA, CDR2 YSLEER. V shed 0 bases, J shed 2 bases, and the junction held 2 bases outside the gene matches. The CDR3 is 15 residues long. In DNA, the CDR3 is TGCGCCAGCAGCCAAGAGGCTAGCGGGGCCTACGAGCAGTACTTC. As protein: CASSQEASGAYEQYF.